Listed below are T cell receptor beta chains from one sample, sequenced in a study of neurological immune-mediated disorders. TCRdb re-analysed the 5' RACE reads in MiXCR, keeping a single row per CDR3 protein. Among approximately 60,000 distinct CDR3 sequences, roughly 4.4% were seen once, and the ten largest hold about 3.1%. Sequencing was carried out using PBMCs. These receptors came from a man aged 45-65 years with multiple sclerosis. CDR3s include the opening cysteine and the closing phenylalanine or tryptophan. A D gene is named only where the DNA matches it firmly. Clone size, where shown, is once, few, many, or a class for clones that have expanded.

V: TRBV5-6; D: -; J: TRBJ2-5; size: many; CDR3: CASSRPALGGETQYF; DNA: TGTGCCAGCAGCCGACCGGCGCTAGGGGGGGAGACCCAGTACTTC
V: TRBV5-1; D: -; J: TRBJ1-3; size: many; CDR3: CASSPRFSGNTIYF; DNA: TGCGCCAGCAGCCCCCGGTTCTCTGGAAACACCATATATTTT
V: TRBV4-1; D: TRBD2; J: TRBJ2-2; size: many; CDR3: CASSPGLAGGNTGELFF; DNA: TGCGCCAGCAGCCCGGGACTAGCGGGGGGGAACACCGGGGAGCTGTTTTTT
V: TRBV5-1; D: -; J: TRBJ1-1; size: many; CDR3: CASSLGVGRSTEAFF; DNA: TGCGCCAGCAGCTTGGGGGTCGGCAGATCCACTGAAGCTTTCTTT
V: TRBV7-7; D: -; J: TRBJ2-5; size: many; CDR3: CASSLRDSETQYF; DNA: TGTGCCAGCAGTCTGCGGGATTCGGAGACCCAGTACTTC
V: TRBV7-6; D: -; J: TRBJ2-7; size: -; CDR3: CTSSLVGSEQYF; DNA: TGTACCAGCAGCTTAGTCGGGAGCGAGCAGTACTTC
V: TRBV5-1; D: -; J: TRBJ2-1; size: many; CDR3: CASSFGVGSADEQFF; DNA: TGCGCCAGCAGCTTCGGCGTCGGGAGTGCCGATGAGCAGTTCTTC
V: TRBV20-1; D: -; J: TRBJ1-1; size: -; CDR3: CSARGPGTPMNTEAFF; DNA: TGCAGTGCTAGAGGGCCCGGGACACCTATGAACACTGAAGCTTTCTTT
V: TRBV6-6; D: -; J: TRBJ2-5; size: many; CDR3: CASSRTRGETQYF; DNA: TGTGCCAGCAGTAGGACCCGGGGGGAGACCCAGTACTTC
V: TRBV6-2/TRBV6-3; D: -; J: TRBJ1-1; size: many; CDR3: CASSYSLGTPMNTEAFF; DNA: TGTGCCAGCAGTTACTCCCTTGGGACACCGATGAACACTGAAGCTTTCTTT
V: TRBV12-3/TRBV12-4; D: -; J: TRBJ2-1; size: -; CDR3: CATTPFQTGSYNEQFF; DNA: TGTGCCACCACGCCGTTCCAAACGGGGTCCTACAATGAGCAGTTCTTC
V: TRBV20-1; D: -; J: TRBJ1-5; size: few; CDR3: CSASPDGTDNQPQNF; DNA: TGCAGTGCTAGCCCTGACGGGACTGATAATCAGCCCCAGAATTTT
V: TRBV27; D: -; J: TRBJ1-4; size: few; CDR3: CASSLRFASNEKLFF; DNA: TGTGCCAGCAGTTTACGTTTTGCTTCTAATGAAAAACTGTTTTTT
V: TRBV28; D: -; J: TRBJ2-3; size: many; CDR3: CASSSTADTQYF; DNA: TGTGCCAGCAGTTCGACCGCAGATACGCAGTATTTT
V: TRBV20-1; D: -; J: TRBJ2-5; size: few; CDR3: CSARPPNGAAGTQYF; DNA: TGCAGTGCTAGGCCCCCTAACGGAGCGGCGGGGACCCAGTACTTC
V: TRBV27; D: -; J: TRBJ2-7; size: many; CDR3: CASSPQGITYEQYF; DNA: TGTGCCAGCAGTCCGCAGGGTATTACCTACGAGCAGTACTTC
V: TRBV20-1; D: TRBD2; J: TRBJ2-3; size: many; CDR3: CSATLSGRAPTDTQYF; DNA: TGCAGTGCTACACTTAGCGGGAGGGCCCCCACAGATACGCAGTATTTT
V: TRBV5-1; D: TRBD1; J: TRBJ1-4; size: few; CDR3: CASTEGTGNEKLFF; DNA: TGCGCCAGCACAGAAGGGACAGGGAATGAAAAACTGTTTTTT
V: TRBV28; D: -; J: TRBJ1-5; size: many; CDR3: CASSLRYQPQHF; DNA: TGTGCCAGCAGTTTGAGGTATCAGCCCCAGCATTTT
V: TRBV28; D: TRBD1; J: TRBJ2-7; size: many; CDR3: CASSWAGTVSYEQYF; DNA: TGTGCCAGCAGTTGGGCCGGGACAGTCTCCTACGAGCAGTACTTC
V: TRBV27; D: -; J: TRBJ1-2; size: -; CDR3: CASGPHPREAFNYGYTF; DNA: TGTGCCAGCGGTCCCCACCCCCGTGAGGCTTTCAACTATGGCTACACCTTC
V: TRBV20-1; D: TRBD1; J: TRBJ2-7; size: many; CDR3: CSARGQGDYEQYF; DNA: TGCAGTGCCCGTGGACAGGGGGACTACGAGCAGTACTTC
V: TRBV12-3/TRBV12-4; D: -; J: TRBJ2-2; size: many; CDR3: CASSIRTDTGELFF; DNA: TGTGCCAGCAGTATCAGGACGGACACCGGGGAGCTGTTTTTT
V: TRBV15; D: -; J: TRBJ1-1; size: few; CDR3: CATSRDGGSAEAFF; DNA: TGTGCCACCAGCAGAGATGGGGGGAGCGCTGAAGCTTTCTTT
V: TRBV28; D: TRBD2; J: TRBJ2-3; size: many; CDR3: CASSFLADTDTQYF; DNA: TGTGCCAGCAGTTTCCTAGCGGACACAGATACGCAGTATTTT
V: TRBV28; D: TRBD1; J: TRBJ2-7; size: many; CDR3: CASSPPGQGDYEQYF; DNA: TGTGCCAGCAGTCCTCCGGGACAGGGAGACTACGAGCAGTACTTC
V: TRBV27; D: TRBD1; J: TRBJ1-1; size: many; CDR3: CASRDLVDRVTEAFF; DNA: TGTGCCAGCAGGGACCTGGTCGACAGGGTCACTGAAGCTTTCTTT
V: TRBV6-5; D: -; J: TRBJ2-5; size: many; CDR3: CASSYNSGGQTQYF; DNA: TGTGCCAGCAGTTACAACTCGGGCGGGCAGACCCAGTACTTC
V: TRBV5-1; D: -; J: TRBJ2-7; size: many; CDR3: CASSQIPRGGAYEQYF; DNA: TGCGCCAGCAGCCAAATCCCCAGGGGTGGGGCCTACGAGCAGTACTTC